This TCR beta chain was sequenced during a study of blood T cells in healthy people across ages. Germline-derived CDR1 and CDR2 are DFQATT and SNEGSKA (reference sequence). The V gene end was trimmed by 0 bases and the J gene end by 3 bases; junction bases not matched to a gene: 16. The CDR3 length is 19 residues. The second PCR ran roughly 7 to 11 cycles with a sample-barcoded 5' primer and J-beta primers. TCRdb reprocessed the 5' RACE reads via MiXCR and lists one record per CDR3 protein. The sample records just over 1 million distinct CDR3 sequences, roughly 45% being singletons. This clonotype has only a few counts.

The sample taken for sequencing was blood. The source of this sequence is a woman aged 60 to 75 in good health. The chain uses TRBV20-1 and TRBJ2-3; 9 bases are shared with TRBD2. The CDR3 DNA is TGCAGTGCTAGAGATCGGTCTAGCGGGGTATTAACGTGGACAGATACGCAGTATTTT. It specifies CSARDRSSGVLTWTDTQYF.